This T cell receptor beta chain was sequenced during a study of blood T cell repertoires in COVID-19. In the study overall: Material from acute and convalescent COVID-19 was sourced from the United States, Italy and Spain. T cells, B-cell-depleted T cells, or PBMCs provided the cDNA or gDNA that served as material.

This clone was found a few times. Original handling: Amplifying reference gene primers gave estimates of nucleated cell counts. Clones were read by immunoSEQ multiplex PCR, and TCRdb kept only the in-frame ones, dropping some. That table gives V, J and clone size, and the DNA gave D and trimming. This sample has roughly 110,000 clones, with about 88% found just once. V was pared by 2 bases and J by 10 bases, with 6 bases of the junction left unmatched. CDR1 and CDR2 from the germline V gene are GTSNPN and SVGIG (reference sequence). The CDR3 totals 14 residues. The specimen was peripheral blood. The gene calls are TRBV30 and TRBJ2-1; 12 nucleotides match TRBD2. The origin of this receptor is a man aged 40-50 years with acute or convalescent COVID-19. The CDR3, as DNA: TGTGCCTGGAGTCGACTAGCGGGAGCAGGCGAGCAGTTCTTC. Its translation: CAWSRLAGAGEQFF.